This T cell receptor beta chain is drawn from a study of cytomegalovirus exposure and HLA in healthy donors. The PCR contained 60 Vbeta and 13 Jbeta primers. Profiled with immunoSEQ multiplex PCR; TCRdb holds only in-frame clones, not every one. The data contain 190,000 or so clones, roughly four fifths of them seen just once; the ten biggest clones take up 1.5% to 2%. Sequenced material: PBMCs. This TCR derives from a man aged 50-60 years in good health and CMV-seronegative.

The CDR3 region has the DNA TGCAGCGTTGAATCGCGGGGTCACTACAATGAGCAGTTCTTC. The encoded protein is CSVESRGHYNEQFF. V and J are TRBV29-1 and TRBJ2-1; the D gene is possibly TRBD2 (6 bases). V was trimmed by 2 bases and J by 3 bases, leaving 11 bases between them. From germline, CDR1 is SQVTM and CDR2 ANQGSEA. This CDR3 has 14 amino acids.